One sample yielded the 24 T cell receptor beta chains listed below, sequenced in a study of metastatic and nonmetastatic thyroid tumors (dated by TCRdb to the early 2020s). No patient had received any treatment before thyroid surgery. The library was built by means of PCR. The data were produced on an Illumina HiSeq 4000. TCRdb itself trimmed the public reads at Q25 with fastp, ran MiXCR and retained productive beta chains. The sample table shows roughly 53,000 clones, and approximately 22% are seen once. The ten largest clonotypes hold 3.5% to 5% of the sample. The sample taken for sequencing was blood. Receptors were obtained from a female donor with papillary thyroid cancer or a benign thyroid nodule (not recorded which). Some clones in this sample may be carry-over from other donors' samples.

This clone showed up many times. The chain employs TRBV3-1 and TRBJ1-5; TRBD1 matches at 10 bases. CDR3 length: 15 amino acids. Trimming at V came to 3 bases and at J to 1 base, leaving 0 bases not matched to a gene. Germline loops: CDR1 LGHDT, CDR2 YNNKEL (reference sequence). The CDR3 region is CASSQDRGSNQPQHF. Here the CDR3 DNA reads TGTGCCAGCAGCCAGGACAGGGGGAGCAATCAGCCCCAGCATTTT.

This clone was counted many times. The sample holds other DNA sequences that translate to the same CDR3. This rearrangement joins TRBV19 to TRBJ1-5; D uncertain. The germline CDR1 and CDR2 sequences are LNHDA and SQIVND (reference sequence). V was clipped by 4 bases and J by 5 bases, with 6 bases between them. This CDR3 has 12 amino acids. The CDR3 is CASSRTDQPQHF. For the CDR3, the DNA is TGTGCCAGTAGTAGAACAGATCAGCCCCAGCATTTT. The entire variable domain, with the rest obtained from reference TRBV19 and TRBJ1-5, is as follows: DGGITQSPKYLFRKEGQNVTLSCEQNLNHDAMYWYRQDPGQGLRLIYYSQIVNDFQKGDIAEGYSVSREKKESFPLTVTSAQKNPTAFYLCASSRTDQPQHFGDGTRLSIL.

This clone was seen many times. The chain couples TRBV4-1 to TRBJ2-1, with 7 nucleotides matching TRBD2. Germline V gene data show CDR1 as MGHRA and CDR2 as YSYEKL. V shed 4 bases, J shed 1 base, and the junction held 4 bases outside the gene matches. The CDR3 contains 15 residues. The DNA for the CDR3 is TGCGCCAGCAGCCGCCGGGGGGATTCCTACAATGAGCAGTTCTTC. Protein: CASSRRGDSYNEQFF.

Many counts were recorded for this clone. The gene calls are TRBV19 and TRBJ2-2, with D possibly being TRBD1 or TRBD2 (5 bases each). V lost 3 bases and J lost 6, with 11 bases in between. This CDR3 region has 14 residues. Per germline, CDR1 LNHDA and CDR2 SQIVND (reference sequence). For the CDR3, the DNA is TGTGCCAGTAGTATGGTAGGGACGGCCGGGGAGCTGTTTTTT. Its translation: CASSMVGTAGELFF.

This rearrangement joins TRBV19 to TRBJ1-2; 9 positions match TRBD1. CDR1 is LNHDA, CDR2 SQIVND, per germline (reference sequence). The length of the CDR3 is 17 residues. J lost 4 bases, V lost 4 bases, and 13 bases had no gene match. The chain's CDR3 is CASSTIENRGHRYGYTF. The CDR3 DNA sequence: TGTGCCAGTAGTACAATTGAGAACAGGGGGCATCGCTATGGCTACACCTTC.

This clone was found many times. This sample includes further DNA sequences coding for the same CDR3. The J gene is TRBJ1-4, the V gene TRBV12-3 or TRBV12-4; D gene uncertain. V shed 10 bases and J shed 7 bases, with 13 bases lying between them. The CDR3 has 12 amino acids. The CDR3 region has the DNA TGTGCCACCCAGCGGCGGAGTGAAAAACTGTTTTTT. It encodes CATQRRSEKLFF.

The chain couples TRBV5-1 to TRBJ2-1, with D perhaps matching TRBD1 (6 bases). Per germline, CDR1 SGHRS and CDR2 YFSETQ. V lost 6 bases to trimming and J lost 7 bases, with 23 bases between them. This CDR3 has 16 residues. CDR3 region: CASIRLGGNVVNEQFF. CDR3 bases: TGCGCCAGCATCAGGTTAGGGGGAAACGTTGTGAATGAGCAGTTCTTC.

This clone was counted at least ten times. The CDR3 loop reads CASSKASTDTQYF. CDR3 coding DNA: TGTGCCAGTAGTAAGGCAAGCACAGATACGCAGTATTTT. V is TRBV19 and J is TRBJ2-3; no firm D call. Germline-derived CDR1 and CDR2 are LNHDA and SQIVND (reference sequence). The CDR3 consists of 13 residues. V gave up 4 bases and J gave up 0 bases, with 5 bases separating them.

This clone was detected a few times. The chain combines TRBV2 with TRBJ2-3; 7 bases align to TRBD1. The V gene's germline CDR1 is SNHLY and CDR2 FYNNEI. Germline trimming cut 8 bases from V and 1 base from J; bases unmatched to any gene: 9. CDR3 size: 15 residues. In DNA form, the CDR3 reads TGTGCCAGCGGACCTCAGGGGGTTGGCACAGATACGCAGTATTTT. It codes for CASGPQGVGTDTQYF.

Worth noting for this clone: At one end the junction does not follow the germline gene, possibly because of a read error. The gene calls are TRBV30 and TRBJ2-7; a possible D gene is TRBD1 (6 bases). Germline V gene data show CDR1 as GTSNPN and CDR2 as SVGIG (reference sequence). CDR3 length: 14 residues. The CDR3 loop is CARSVGGSSNEQYF. The CDR3, as DNA: TGTGCCCGGAGTGTAGGGGGTAGTAGCAACGAGCAGTACTTC.

This clone was counted a single time. A read error may account for a junction end that differs from germline. The chain links TRBV15 to TRBJ2-1; D is perhaps TRBD1 (6 bases). Germline assignment: CDR1 LNHNV and CDR2 YYDKDF (reference sequence). The CDR3 length is 16 residues. CDR3 residues: CATRVMGPGERFEQFF. CDR3 nucleotides: TGTGCCACCAGGGTAATGGGACCAGGGGAGAGGTTTGAGCAGTTCTTT.

This clone was seen a handful of times. The J gene is TRBJ2-7, the V gene TRBV28; D is perhaps TRBD1 (6 bases). Trimming pared 6 bases from V and 2 bases from J, leaving 14 bases between. The CDR3 extends over 14 amino acids. Germline V gene lookup returns CDR1 MDHEN and CDR2 SYDVKM. The CDR3 nucleotides read TGTGCCAGCAGGGGACATTGCGGTGCCTACGAGCAGTACTTC. Translating gives CASRGHCGAYEQYF. The whole variable domain, filled in from reference TRBV28 and TRBJ2-7, reads DVKVTQSSRYLVKRTGEKVFLECVQDMDHENMFWYRQDPGLGLRLIYFSYDVKMKEKGDIPEGYSVSREKKERFSLILESASTNQTSMYLCASRGHCGAYEQYFGPGTRLTVT.

The chain couples TRBV6-2 or TRBV6-3 to TRBJ2-7; possible D gene TRBD1, 5 bases. Per the germline V gene, CDR1 is MNHEY and CDR2 is SVGEGT. This CDR3 spans 13 amino acids. Trimming took off 4 bases at V and 6 bases at J, with 13 bases between the two ends. CDR3 in DNA: TGTGCCAGCAGTTTAACAGGTGGCGGCGAGCAGTACTTC. It encodes CASSLTGGGEQYF.

J is TRBJ1-2 and V is TRBV9; TRBD1 might be the D (5 bases). Germline CDR1 is SGDLS and CDR2 is YYNGEE. V was cut by 7 bases and J by 11 bases, with 18 bases left in between. The CDR3 is made up of 12 amino acids. This CDR3 is CASGSKGEAYTF. The CDR3 bases are TGTGCCAGCGGATCCAAAGGGGAGGCATACACCTTC.

This clone was recorded many times. The chain links TRBV6-1 to TRBJ2-1; possibly TRBD1 or TRBD2 for D (7 bases each). CDR1 and CDR2 (germline): MNHNS, SASEGT. The CDR3 is made up of 15 amino acids. Trimming pared 2 bases from V and 1 base from J, leaving 9 bases between. The CDR3 DNA sequence: TGTGCCAGCAGTGAACAGGGGGGGTCCTACAATGAGCAGTTCTTC. Its translation is CASSEQGGSYNEQFF.

This clone was observed many times. The chain carries TRBV3-1 and TRBJ1-1, with TRBD1 as a possible D gene (5 bases). Germline assignment: CDR1 LGHDT and CDR2 YNNKEL (reference sequence). CDR3 length: 13 residues. Trimming pared 4 bases from V and 7 bases from J, leaving 13 bases between. The CDR3 sequence is CASSPGGVSEAFF. The CDR3, as DNA: TGTGCCAGCAGCCCCGGGGGGGTTAGTGAAGCTTTCTTT. The whole variable domain, filled in from reference TRBV3-1 and TRBJ1-1, reads DTAVSQTPKYLVTQMGNDKSIKCEQNLGHDTMYWYKQDSKKFLKIMFSYNNKELIINETVPNRFSPKSPDKAHLNLHINSLELGDSAVYFCASSPGGVSEAFFGQGTRLTVV.

The V and J genes are TRBV11-2 and TRBJ2-7; perhaps D is TRBD1 or TRBD2 (5 bases each). CDR3 length equals 16 residues. The germline V and J ends were trimmed by 4 bases and 7 bases, with 23 bases remaining between them. The germline CDR1 and CDR2 sequences are SGHAT and FQNNGV. The CDR3 sequence: CASSSHSGKGVVEQYF. The CDR3 DNA reads TGTGCCAGCAGCTCCCACTCCGGGAAAGGGGTGGTAGAGCAGTACTTC. Filled out from reference TRBV11-2 and TRBJ2-7, the complete variable domain reads EAGVAQSPRYKIIEKRQSVAFWCNPISGHATLYWYQQILGQGPKLLIQFQNNGVVDDSQLPKDRFSAERLKGVDSTLKIQPAKLEDSAVYLCASSSHSGKGVVEQYFGPGTRLTVT.

The chain links TRBV6-4 to TRBJ2-3; TRBD2 aligns across 7 bases. The CDR3 is 16 residues long. The germline CDR1 and CDR2 sequences are MRHNA and SNTAGT. V dropped 2 bases and J dropped 5; count of bases not matched to a gene: 10. CDR3 sequence (DNA): TGTGCCAGCAGTGACACGTCTAGCGGATACAGAGATACGCAGTATTTT. Amino acid sequence: CASSDTSSGYRDTQYF.

This clone was counted a few times. Since a much larger clone is just one base distant, this may be a read error. This rearrangement joins TRBV2 to TRBJ2-3, with TRBD2 identical over 11 bases. The germline V gene has CDR1 SNHLY and CDR2 FYNNEI. The CDR3 is 15 amino acids. V dropped 4 bases and J dropped 4; count of bases not matched to a gene: 4. The CDR3 sequence: CASSVISGRADTQYF. The CDR3 region has the DNA TGTGCCAGCAGTGTTATTAGCGGGAGGGCAGATACGCAGTATTTT.

This clone occurred many times. This sequence joins TRBV3-1 and TRBJ2-2, with 7 bases that match TRBD2. In germline, CDR1 is LGHDT, CDR2 YNNKEL (reference sequence). V lost 2 bases, J lost 4 bases, and 10 bases stayed unmatched. The CDR3 loop spans 17 amino acids. CDR3 coding DNA: TGTGCCAGCAGCCAATCTTGGGGGGGAGGGTTCACCGGGGAGCTGTTTTTT. This gives the protein CASSQSWGGGFTGELFF.

This clone occurred a few times. Germline is not matched at one junction end, which may reflect a read error. V is TRBV5-1 and J is TRBJ1-2; the D gene is possibly TRBD1 (6 bases). This CDR3 is built from 15 residues. Looked up from germline, CDR1 is SGHRS and CDR2 is YFSETQ. In nucleotides, the CDR3 is TGCGTCAGCAGCCCCCATTTCACAGGGACCTATGGCTACACCTTC. It encodes CVSSPHFTGTYGYTF.

This clone was seen at least ten times. The rearrangement uses TRBV19 and TRBJ2-1; maybe TRBD1 (6 bases). The CDR3 contains 13 residues. Looked up from germline, CDR1 is LNHDA and CDR2 is SQIVND (reference sequence). Trimming shortened V by 4 bases and J by 4 bases, and 8 bases separated the two germline ends. CDR3 sequence: CASSTGHYNEQFF. CDR3 coding DNA: TGTGCCAGTAGTACGGGACATTACAATGAGCAGTTCTTC.

There are many counts of this clone. The V call is TRBV18, the J call TRBJ1-1, with D possibly matching TRBD1 (5 bases). The CDR3 is 15 amino acids. Trimming left V 4 bases short and J 1 base short, with 13 bases between. Germline V gene lookup returns CDR1 KGHSH and CDR2 LQKENI. The CDR3 sequence is CASSHGTLGNTEAFF. Here the CDR3 DNA reads TGTGCCAGCTCACACGGGACTCTCGGGAACACTGAAGCTTTCTTT.

This clone was seen repeatedly, ten times or more. This chain connects TRBV2 to TRBJ2-5; no definite D call. Trimming removed 7 bases from V and 1 base from J, with 10 bases in between. The germline V gene has CDR1 SNHLY and CDR2 FYNNEI. The CDR3 is 13 residues long. The CDR3 spells CASTRGLQETQYF. The CDR3 bases are TGTGCCAGCACCCGAGGTCTCCAAGAGACCCAGTACTTC.